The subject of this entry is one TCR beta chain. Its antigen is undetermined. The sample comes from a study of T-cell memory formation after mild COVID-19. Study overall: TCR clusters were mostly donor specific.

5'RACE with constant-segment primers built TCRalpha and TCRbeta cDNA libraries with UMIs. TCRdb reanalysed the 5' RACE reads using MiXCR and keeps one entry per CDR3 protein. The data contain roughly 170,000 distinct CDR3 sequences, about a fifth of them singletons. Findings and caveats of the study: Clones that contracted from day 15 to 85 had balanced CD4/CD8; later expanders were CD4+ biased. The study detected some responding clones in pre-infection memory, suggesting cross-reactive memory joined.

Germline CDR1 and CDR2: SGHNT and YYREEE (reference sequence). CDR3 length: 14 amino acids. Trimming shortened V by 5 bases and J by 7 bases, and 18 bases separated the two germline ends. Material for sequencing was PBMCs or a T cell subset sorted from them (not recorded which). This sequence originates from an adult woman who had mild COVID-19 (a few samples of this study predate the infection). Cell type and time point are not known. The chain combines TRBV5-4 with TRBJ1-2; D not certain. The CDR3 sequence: CASSSQGSMAGYTF. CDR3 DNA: TGTGCCAGCAGTTCTCAAGGATCTATGGCTGGCTACACCTTC. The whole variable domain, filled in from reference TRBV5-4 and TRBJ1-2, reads ETGVTQSPTHLIKTRGQQVTLRCSSQSGHNTVSWYQQALGQGPQFIFQYYREEENGRGNFPPRFSGLQFPNYSSELNVNALELDDSALYLCASSSQGSMAGYTFGSGTRLTVV.